These T cell receptor beta chains were read from a single sample in a study of blood T cell repertoires in COVID-19. Libraries were prepared by immunoSEQ multiplex PCR; TCRdb keeps only in-frame clonotypes and omits some of them. This table holds under 300,000 clones, 75% to 90% found once. Sequenced material: peripheral blood. The source is a woman between 65 and 79 years old with acute or convalescent COVID-19. The conserved cysteine and the conserved F or W are not part of the CDR3 here.

v_call	j_call	cdr3_aa
TRBV4-2	TRBJ1-4	ASSQDQAGTEKLF
TRBV11-2	TRBJ2-1	ASSSTLRDRGLFEQF
TRBV11-2	TRBJ2-1	ASSSSGGAGNEQF
TRBV2	TRBJ1-6	ASSAGTVNSPLH
TRBV11-2	TRBJ1-4	ASSLGRQGNEKLF
TRBV5-1	TRBJ2-7	ASSLSPGPYEQY
TRBV5-1	TRBJ1-2	ASRQTGSDYGYT
TRBV7-2	TRBJ2-5	ASSSRTSGDIQETQY
TRBV4-2	TRBJ1-1	ASSQPRGIAF
TRBV6-5	TRBJ2-5	AAQHGSTQETQY
TRBV5-1	TRBJ1-5	ASSLVGRGEGQPQH
TRBV3-1/TRBV3-2	TRBJ2-5	ASSLGLQILQETQY
TRBV19	TRBJ2-2	ASSQGATGELF
TRBV19	TRBJ1-3	ASSISGIHSGNTIY
TRBV3-1/TRBV3-2	TRBJ2-5	ASSRGLVGETQY
TRBV4-2	TRBJ2-1	ASRKAGGPNEQF
TRBV5-1	TRBJ1-6	ASSLTWGGASPLH
TRBV12-3/TRBV12-4	TRBJ2-1	ASRPGTGNEQF
TRBV12-3/TRBV12-4	TRBJ1-2	ASSLHPETGYT
TRBV15	TRBJ1-2	ATSRAGQGQGYT
TRBV7-6	TRBJ2-2	ASSTYREEDGELF
TRBV19	TRBJ1-1	ASSIPEGRSDTEAF
TRBV7-7	TRBJ2-3	ASSRTSTDTQY
TRBV6-5	TRBJ1-2	ASSYSGVNYGYT
TRBV5-1	TRBJ1-2	ASSLDPGTAYGYT
TRBV11-2	TRBJ2-7	ASSPINRATGYEQY
TRBV5-6	TRBJ1-2	ASRGRKGVYGYT
TRBV3-1/TRBV3-2	TRBJ2-3	ASSPPRTGPGADTQY
TRBV2	TRBJ2-3	ASSGPHSTDTQY